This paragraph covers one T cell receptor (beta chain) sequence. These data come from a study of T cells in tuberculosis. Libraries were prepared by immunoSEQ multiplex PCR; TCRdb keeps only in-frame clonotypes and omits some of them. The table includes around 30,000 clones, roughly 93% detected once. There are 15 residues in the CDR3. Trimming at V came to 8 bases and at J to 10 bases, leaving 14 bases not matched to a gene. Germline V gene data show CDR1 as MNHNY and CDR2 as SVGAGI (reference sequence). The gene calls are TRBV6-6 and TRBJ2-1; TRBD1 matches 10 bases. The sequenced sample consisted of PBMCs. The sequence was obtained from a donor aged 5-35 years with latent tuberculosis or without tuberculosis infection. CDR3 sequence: CASVYGTGDLGEQFF. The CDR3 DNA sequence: TGTGCCAGCGTATACGGGACAGGGGACCTAGGGGAGCAGTTCTTC.